This record looks at one T cell receptor (beta chain) sequence and its context. This sample is part of a study of blood T cell repertoires in COVID-19. In the study overall: Sites in the United States, Italy and Spain provided acute and convalescent COVID-19 samples. PBMCs, B-cell-depleted T cells, or T cells were the source of the cDNA or gDNA that made up the material.

Authors' data handling: Reference gene primer amplification gave nucleated cell count estimates. Data came from immunoSEQ multiplex PCR; TCRdb stores just in-frame clones and leaves some out. V, J and clone size are those of that table, while D and trimming were read from the DNA. The sample includes 200,000 to 300,000 clones, around 86% of them seen just once. Germline CDR1 reads GTSNPN; CDR2 reads SVGIG (reference sequence). The CDR3 length is 13 residues. V lost 7 bases, J lost 4 bases, and 1 base stayed unmatched. The chain employs TRBV30 and TRBJ2-1, with 13 bases that match TRBD2. Input material: peripheral blood. This sequence was found in a woman aged 60-70 years with COVID-19, enrolled during active disease. CDR3 region: CALGLAGYNEQFF. The CDR3 DNA sequence: TGTGCCTTGGGACTAGCGGGGTACAATGAGCAGTTCTTC.